Listed below are T cell receptor beta chains from one sample, sequenced in a study of cytomegalovirus exposure and HLA in healthy donors. Some clones are missing from TCRdb's copy, which holds only in-frame ones; the method was immunoSEQ multiplex PCR. The table records about 140,000 clones, roughly 79% of them present only once. The sample was PBMCs. The receptors derive from a male donor in good health and CMV-seronegative. The CDR3 runs from the conserved cysteine through the conserved F or W. Each record gives: CDR3 length, J gene, V gene, CDR3 protein.

15 | TRBJ2-3 | TRBV4-3 | CASSQAGGAPDTQYF
17 | TRBJ2-3 | TRBV4-2 | CASSQGTTSGGTDTQYF
13 | TRBJ1-2 | TRBV9 | CASTNRGQGGYTF
17 | TRBJ2-7 | TRBV11-2 | CASSLGGLAGGFHEQYF
17 | TRBJ1-1 | TRBV19 | CASSIDRGGGTNTEAFF
14 | TRBJ2-2 | TRBV10-1 | CASSLTGNTGELFF
15 | TRBJ1-4 | TRBV19 | CASSRQSATNEKLFF
15 | TRBJ1-5 | TRBV18 | CASSRDRDSNQPQHF
15 | TRBJ1-1 | TRBV15 | CATSTTGGADTEAFF
15 | TRBJ2-1 | TRBV7-3 | CASSLDRVWGDEQFF
14 | TRBJ2-7 | TRBV5-6 | CARGSYDRTYEQYF